This passage covers 27 T cell receptor beta chains from one sample sequenced in a study of blood T cell repertoires in COVID-19. Only in-frame clones appear in the TCRdb table, and some are missing; sequencing was by immunoSEQ multiplex PCR. Here the sample spans some 350,000 clones, about 90% being singletons. Sequencing was done on a sample of peripheral blood. Receptors originate from a young man with active or convalescent COVID-19.

This clone appeared a single time. The chain is built from TRBV7-6 and TRBJ1-1, with TRBD1 matching 8 bases. With V trimmed by 5 bases and J by 4 bases, 9 bases remained unmatched. This CDR3 has 15 residues. The germline V gene has CDR1 SGHVS and CDR2 FNYEAQ. CDR3 sequence (DNA): TGTGCCAGCAGCCCTTGGTCAGGGGGCGGCACTGAAGCTTTCTTT. It translates to CASSPWSGGGTEAFF.

This clone appeared a single time. The chain is built from TRBV9 and TRBJ2-5, with TRBD2 identical over 7 bases. The CDR3 has 16 amino acids. Germline V gene lookup returns CDR1 SGDLS and CDR2 YYNGEE. The trim removed 2 bases at V and 5 bases at J, leaving 12 bases unmatched. The CDR3 reads CASSVGLAAPGETQYF. CDR3 sequence (DNA): TGTGCCAGCAGCGTGGGTCTAGCGGCCCCCGGGGAGACCCAGTACTTC.

This chain links TRBV9 with TRBJ2-1; 8 positions agree with TRBD2. V lost 4 bases to trimming and J lost 2 bases; unmatched junction nucleotides: 2. This CDR3 has 14 residues. Looked up from germline, CDR1 is SGDLS and CDR2 is YYNGEE. The DNA of the CDR3 is TGTGCCAGCAGCCCGGGACTAGCCTACAATGAGCAGTTCTTC. Translation: CASSPGLAYNEQFF.

The chain couples TRBV7-3 to TRBJ2-2; no definite D call. The germline gives CDR1 SGHTA, CDR2 FQGTGA. Trimming left V 3 bases short and J 0 bases short, with 5 bases between. CDR3 size: 14 residues. Here the CDR3 reads CASSFVPNTGELFF. CDR3 coding DNA: TGTGCCAGCAGCTTCGTCCCGAACACCGGGGAGCTGTTTTTT.

The chain employs TRBV25-1 and TRBJ1-5; 12 bases line up with TRBD1. The V and J ends lost 1 base and 6 bases, in that order; junction bases with no gene match: 7. CDR3 length: 17 amino acids. CDR1 and CDR2 from the germline V gene are MGHDK and SYGVNS. For the CDR3, the DNA is TGTGCCAGCAGTGAATCCGGGACAGGGGGCGCGTCTCAGCCCCAGCATTTT. It yields the protein CASSESGTGGASQPQHF.

The chain employs TRBV5-6 and TRBJ1-2, with 9 positions matching TRBD1. The CDR3 length is 14 residues. V was pared by 5 bases and J by 6 bases, with 8 bases of the junction left unmatched. In germline, CDR1 is SGHDT, CDR2 YYEEEE. Written as DNA, the CDR3 is TGTGCCAGCAGTCTCAGAGGACAGGGGCATGGCTACACCTTC. This gives the protein CASSLRGQGHGYTF.

The chain uses TRBV11-2 and TRBJ1-4, with D possibly matching TRBD1 (5 bases). V lost 4 bases and J 4 bases, leaving 13 bases between the germline ends. The CDR3 spans 15 residues. CDR1 and CDR2 (germline): SGHAT, FQNNGV. The CDR3 loop is CASSYTTGNNEKLFF. The CDR3 coding sequence is TGTGCCAGCAGCTATACCACAGGAAATAATGAAAAACTGTTTTTT.

V and J are TRBV4-1 and TRBJ1-6, with a possible D match to TRBD1 (6 bases). The V gene's germline CDR1 is MGHRA and CDR2 YSYEKL. The CDR3 runs to 15 residues. The ends were cut back, 0 bases at V and 7 bases at J, with 10 bases in the middle. As DNA, the CDR3 is TGCGCCAGCAGCCAAGAGACAGGTCTAAATTCACCCCTCCACTTT. It codes for CASSQETGLNSPLHF.

The CDR3 is CASSYGGEIRRNQPQHF. CDR3 nucleotides: TGTGCCAGCAGTTACGGAGGGGAAATTCGACGCAATCAGCCCCAGCATTTT. V gene TRBV6-2 or TRBV6-3 combines with J gene TRBJ1-5, with a weak D call TRBD1 (5 bases). The V and J ends lost 2 bases and 2 bases respectively, with 16 bases between them. Germline V CDR1 and CDR2: MNHEY, SVGEGT. This CDR3 spans 17 amino acids.

The chain is built from TRBV11-2 and TRBJ2-3; 7 bases line up with TRBD2. V shed 5 bases and J 0 bases; nucleotides not matched to a gene: 11. This CDR3 has 17 residues. Germline-derived CDR1 and CDR2 are SGHAT and FQNNGV. The CDR3 bases are TGTGCCAGCAGCATCACCGGGGGGACTACTAGCACAGATACGCAGTATTTT. Translation gives CASSITGGTTSTDTQYF.

The V gene is TRBV19, the J gene TRBJ1-5, with 7 bases identical to TRBD1. Losses at the gene ends were 4 bases for V and 2 bases for J; bases not matched to a gene: 5. Germline CDR1 LNHDA, CDR2 SQIVND (reference sequence). This CDR3 comprises 15 residues. The CDR3 region is CASSSRGMGNQPQHF. CDR3 DNA sequence: TGTGCCAGTAGTAGCAGGGGGATGGGCAATCAGCCCCAGCATTTT.

The chain combines TRBV4-3 with TRBJ1-4, with no clear D. The V and J ends lost 0 bases and 3 bases respectively, with 11 bases between them. This CDR3 comprises 16 residues. CDR1 is LGHNA, CDR2 YSLEER, per germline. The CDR3 sequence is CASSQERFRANEKLFF. The CDR3 DNA sequence: TGCGCCAGCAGCCAAGAGCGCTTTCGGGCTAATGAAAAACTGTTTTTT.

This clone was counted a single time. V and J are TRBV28 and TRBJ1-2; D is unclear. Germline V gene sequence: CDR1 MDHEN, CDR2 SYDVKM. The CDR3 loop spans 13 amino acids. V shed 5 bases and J shed 5 bases, with 12 bases lying between them. CDR3 sequence (DNA): TGTGCCAGCAGTCCGCCTGAGGGATATGGCTACACCTTC. Translating gives CASSPPEGYGYTF.

This clone has just one count. This chain connects TRBV7-2 to TRBJ2-5; D might be TRBD2 (6 bases). Germline loops: CDR1 SGHTA, CDR2 FQGNSA. The CDR3 covers 15 residues. V lost 5 bases to trimming and J lost 5 bases, with 18 bases between them. The CDR3 coding sequence is TGTGCCAGCAGCCCAACCGGGCGGGGCCCGGAGACCCAGTACTTC. It encodes CASSPTGRGPETQYF.

The V gene is TRBV7-2, the J gene TRBJ2-2, with 12 nucleotides matching TRBD2. The CDR3 extends over 17 amino acids. After removal of 1 base from V and 5 bases from J, the junction contained 5 bases not matched to a gene. In germline, CDR1 is SGHTA, CDR2 FQGNSA. In DNA, the CDR3 is TGTGCCAGCAGCTTAGGACTAGCGGGAGATCGTACCGGGGAGCTGTTTTTT. This codes for CASSLGLAGDRTGELFF.

V gene TRBV29-1 combines with J gene TRBJ1-1, with D tentatively TRBD1 (5 bases). From germline, CDR1 is SQVTM and CDR2 ANQGSEA. Trimming removed 6 bases at V and 7 bases at J, with 15 bases between. The CDR3 length is 12 residues. The CDR3 bases are TGCAGCGTCCTCCTTCCAGGGATTGAAGCTTTCTTT. Its protein is CSVLLPGIEAFF.

The chain joins TRBV11-3 to TRBJ2-5; TRBD1 matches at 8 bases. The CDR3 has 14 amino acids. J was trimmed by 4 bases and V by 4 bases; bases with no gene match: 5. CDR1 is SGHNT and CDR2 is YENEEA in the germline V gene. Here the CDR3 DNA reads TGTGCCAGCAGCTCGAAGGACAGGGCAGAGACCCAGTACTTC. It codes for CASSSKDRAETQYF.

The chain uses TRBV5-5 and TRBJ2-7; TRBD1 is a possible D gene (6 bases). V lost 2 bases to trimming and J lost 2 bases, with 11 bases between them. The CDR3 has 14 amino acids. Germline V gene sequence: CDR1 SGHKS, CDR2 YYEKEE (reference sequence). The CDR3 bases are TGTGCCAGCAGCTTCCCCGGGACAACCTACGAGCAGTACTTC. Amino acid sequence: CASSFPGTTYEQYF. The full variable domain, completed using reference TRBV5-5 and TRBJ2-7, is DAGVTQSPTHLIKTRGQQVTLRCSPISGHKSVSWYQQVLGQGPQFIFQYYEKEERGRGNFPDRFSARQFPNYSSELNVNALLLGDSALYLCASSFPGTTYEQYFGPGTRLTVT.

The chain combines TRBV21-1 with TRBJ2-1; the table gives TRBD2 as D, unverified against the DNA. TRBV21-1 is tagged as a pseudogene. This CDR3 comprises 21 residues. This CDR3 reads CASSTNWGDGRAIGSYNEQFF. CDR3 DNA sequence: TGTGCCAGCAGCACAAATTGGGGGGACGGGAGGGCCATTGGGTCCTACAATGAGCAGTTCTTC.

V and J are TRBV7-6 and TRBJ2-3; 8 nucleotides align to TRBD1. The V gene end was trimmed by 5 bases and the J gene end by 0 bases; junction bases not matched to a gene: 7. Germline-derived CDR1 and CDR2 are SGHVS and FNYEAQ. This CDR3 has 16 amino acids. CDR3 DNA sequence: TGTGCCAGCAGCAAAGGGACAGGTGTTAGCACAGATACGCAGTATTTT. It codes for CASSKGTGVSTDTQYF. Together with reference TRBV7-6 and TRBJ2-3, the CDR3 gives the full variable domain: GAGVSQSPRYKVTKRGQDVALRCDPISGHVSLYWYRQALGQGPEFLTYFNYEAQQDKSGLPNDRFSAERPEGSISTLTIQRTEQRDSAMYRCASSKGTGVSTDTQYFGPGTRLTVL.

The V and J genes are TRBV7-3 and TRBJ2-7; D is ambiguous. The CDR3 contains 14 residues. The germline gives CDR1 SGHTA, CDR2 FQGTGA. The V end was cut by 0 bases, the J end by 6 bases, with 12 bases between. CDR3: CASSLTPTSVEQYF. CDR3 nucleotides: TGTGCCAGCAGCTTAACGCCGACTTCGGTCGAGCAGTACTTC.

A single count supports this clone. This rearrangement joins TRBV29-1 to TRBJ2-7; TRBD2 is a possible D gene (5 bases). Looked up from germline, CDR1 is SQVTM and CDR2 is ANQGSEA. The CDR3 contains 16 residues. V lost 3 bases, J lost 4 bases, and 22 bases lay in between. The DNA for the CDR3 is TGCAGCGTTGAGGGTCGCCAGCACTTAACGGGATACGAGCAGTACTTC. Translation gives CSVEGRQHLTGYEQYF.

The V gene is TRBV15, the J gene TRBJ2-7, with 9 bases identical to TRBD1. Germline loops: CDR1 LNHNV, CDR2 YYDKDF (reference sequence). CDR3 length: 16 residues. V was pared by 1 base and J by 4 bases, with 8 bases of the junction left unmatched. The CDR3 here is CATSRGVDRGVYEQYF. The CDR3 region has the DNA TGTGCCACCAGCAGAGGGGTGGACAGGGGAGTTTACGAGCAGTACTTC.

This chain joins TRBV4-3 and TRBJ2-2; TRBD2 aligns across 9 bases. This CDR3 region has 16 residues. Germline V CDR1 and CDR2: LGHNA, YSLEER. The ends lost 4 bases at V and 6 bases at J; junction bases unmatched: 9. The DNA for the CDR3 is TGCGCCAGCAGCCGGAGTGGGACTAGCATCCCCGGGGAGCTGTTTTTT. Amino acids: CASSRSGTSIPGELFF.

The V call is TRBV3-1 (or the pseudogene TRBV3-2), the J call TRBJ2-1; a weak D match, TRBD2 (5 bases). CDR3 length: 14 amino acids. Germline V gene sequence: CDR1 LGHDT, CDR2 YNNKEL (reference sequence). The V end was cut by 5 bases, the J end by 2 bases, with 10 bases between. The CDR3 DNA follows: TGTGCCAGCAGCGGAGGCTTGACCTACAATGAGCAGTTCTTC. Translating it yields CASSGGLTYNEQFF.

The chain links TRBV29-1 to TRBJ2-3; D perhaps matches TRBD2 (5 bases). CDR1 and CDR2 from the germline V gene are SQVTM and ANQGSEA. The CDR3 extends over 12 amino acids. V was clipped by 4 bases and J by 8 bases, with 13 bases between them. DNA of the CDR3: TGCAGCGTTGGAGGGTCCGCGGGTACGCAGTATTTT. Protein: CSVGGSAGTQYF.

The rearrangement uses TRBV7-2 and TRBJ2-5, with 13 bases identical to TRBD2. V lost 6 bases and J lost 5; bases outside the gene matches: 3. In germline, CDR1 is SGHTA, CDR2 FQGNSA. The CDR3 length is 14 residues. Here the CDR3 reads CASSTSGGAETQYF. The DNA of the CDR3 is TGTGCCAGCAGTACTAGCGGGGGGGCGGAGACCCAGTACTTC.